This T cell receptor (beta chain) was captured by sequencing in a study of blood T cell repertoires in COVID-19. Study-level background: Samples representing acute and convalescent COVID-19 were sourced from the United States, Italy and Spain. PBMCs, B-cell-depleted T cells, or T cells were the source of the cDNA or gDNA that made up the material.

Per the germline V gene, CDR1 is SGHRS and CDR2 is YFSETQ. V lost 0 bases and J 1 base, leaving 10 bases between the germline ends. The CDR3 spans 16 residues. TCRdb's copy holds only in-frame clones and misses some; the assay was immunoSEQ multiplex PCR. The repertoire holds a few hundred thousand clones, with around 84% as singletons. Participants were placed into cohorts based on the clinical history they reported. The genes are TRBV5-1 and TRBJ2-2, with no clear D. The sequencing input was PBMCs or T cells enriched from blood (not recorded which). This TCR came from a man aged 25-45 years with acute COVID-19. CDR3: CASSLDRAGNTGELFF. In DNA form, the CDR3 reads TGCGCCAGCAGCTTGGATCGAGCAGGGAACACCGGGGAGCTGTTTTTT.